Each of the 20 T cell receptor beta chains below was sequenced from the same sample in a study of human T cells and chemical hapten exposure. Time point given: patch test 2, 6 weeks after DPC sensitization. The treatment here: therapeutic diphenylcyclopropenone sensitization with weekly scalp DPC. TCRdb re-called the RACE reads through MiXCR, storing one row per CDR3 protein. Among over 70,000 distinct CDR3 sequences listed, 11% were seen once. Source: whole blood, taken in connection with sensitization to the hapten diphenylcyclopropenone (DPC). The receptors stem from a man aged 18 to 30 with alopecia areata. Some clones in this sample may be carry-over from other donors' samples.

This clonotype showed up many times. The J gene is TRBJ1-4, the V gene TRBV2; no clear D gene. The CDR3 spans 19 residues. The V and J ends lost 1 base and 4 bases respectively, with 22 bases between them. CDR1 and CDR2 from the germline V gene are SNHLY and FYNNEI. The CDR3 loop reads CASSEGLFLSTSVNEKLFF. CDR3 coding DNA: TGTGCCAGCAGTGAAGGGCTATTTCTTTCGACCTCAGTTAATGAAAAACTGTTTTTT.

This clonotype showed up just a few times. This chain joins TRBV2 and TRBJ1-2, with D perhaps TRBD1 (5 bases). CDR3 length equals 15 residues. Trimming removed 7 bases from V and 4 bases from J, with 19 bases in between. Per germline, CDR1 SNHLY and CDR2 FYNNEI. CDR3 in amino acids: CASKRDRTWSYGYTF. CDR3 DNA: TGTGCCAGCAAACGGGACCGAACTTGGAGCTATGGCTACACCTTC.

This clonotype was observed many times. This sequence joins TRBV7-9 and TRBJ1-4; D uncertain. V was trimmed by 2 bases and J by 8 bases, leaving 9 bases between them. This CDR3 has 13 residues. Germline V gene lookup returns CDR1 SEHNR and CDR2 FQNEAQ (reference sequence). This CDR3 is CASSLYLSEKLFF. The CDR3 DNA is TGTGCCAGCAGCTTATATCTTTCCGAAAAACTGTTTTTT.

The chain links TRBV7-9 to TRBJ2-7, with a tentative D call TRBD1 (5 bases). The ends were cut back, 4 bases at V and 3 bases at J, with 7 bases in the middle. Looked up from germline, CDR1 is SEHNR and CDR2 is FQNEAQ (reference sequence). This CDR3 is 12 amino acids long. CDR3: CASSSQDYEQYF. The CDR3 DNA sequence: TGTGCCAGCAGCTCACAGGACTACGAGCAGTACTTC.

Only a few counts were recorded for this clonotype. This chain joins TRBV24-1 and TRBJ2-3; D is unclear. CDR3 length: 16 residues. The germline V gene encodes CDR1 KGHDR and CDR2 SFDVKD. The germline V and J ends were trimmed by 3 bases and 0 bases, with 12 bases remaining between them. CDR3 sequence (DNA): TGTGCCACCAGTGATGCAACGAGACCCAGCACAGATACGCAGTATTTT. Translation: CATSDATRPSTDTQYF.

CDR3: CASSDADATDTQYF. The CDR3 DNA is TGTGCCAGCAGTGACGCGGATGCCACAGATACGCAGTATTTT. The chain has TRBV25-1 and TRBJ2-3, with D unresolved. The CDR3 covers 14 residues. V lost 3 bases, J lost 2 bases, and 9 bases lay in between. Germline CDR1 and CDR2: MGHDK and SYGVNS.

This clonotype was detected only a few times. V is TRBV4-3 and J is TRBJ2-3; the D is unclear. The length of the CDR3 is 16 residues. V shed 0 bases and J shed 7 bases, with 17 bases lying between them. The germline V gene encodes CDR1 LGHNA and CDR2 YSLEER. The CDR3 sequence: CASSQDLGIRSHTQYF. CDR3 nucleotide sequence: TGCGCCAGCAGCCAAGATTTGGGTATTCGATCGCATACGCAGTATTTT.

This clonotype was found a few times. The chain uses TRBV20-1 and TRBJ1-1, with D uncertain. Germline loops: CDR1 DFQATT, CDR2 SNEGSKA (reference sequence). V gave up 6 bases and J gave up 0 bases, with 11 bases separating them. The CDR3 sequence is 13 residues long. CDR3 nucleotide sequence: TGCAGTGCCCGACTCCGAATGAACACTGAAGCTTTCTTT. Translation: CSARLRMNTEAFF.

This chain connects TRBV18 to TRBJ2-7, with D perhaps matching TRBD1 (5 bases). V was clipped by 4 bases and J by 6 bases, with 16 bases between them. Germline assignment: CDR1 KGHSH and CDR2 LQKENI. The CDR3 has 14 amino acids. The CDR3 reads CASSQGVLAVEQYV. CDR3 DNA sequence: TGTGCCAGCTCACAAGGGGTTCTCGCTGTCGAGCAGTACGTC.

This clonotype has more than one count but fewer than ten. The rearrangement uses TRBV11-2 and TRBJ1-3; D gene uncertain. This CDR3 spans 13 amino acids. Germline values: CDR1 SGHAT, CDR2 FQNNGV. V lost 1 base, J lost 8 bases, and 9 bases lay in between. The chain's CDR3 is CASSLAISDTIYF. The DNA for the CDR3 is TGTGCCAGCAGCTTAGCCATCAGTGACACCATATATTTT.

This clonotype was found a few times. J is TRBJ2-7 and V is TRBV2; D is perhaps TRBD1 or TRBD2 (7 bases each). This CDR3 is built from 16 residues. Trimming pared 6 bases from V and 6 bases from J, leaving 24 bases between. The V gene's germline CDR1 is SNHLY and CDR2 FYNNEI. In nucleotides, the CDR3 is TGTGCCAGCAGCCCACTTGGGACAGCCGGGGGGAGCGAGCAGTACGTC. Protein: CASSPLGTAGGSEQYV.

This clonotype was counted a few times. The V gene is TRBV6-5, the J gene TRBJ1-2, with 7 bases matching TRBD1. CDR1 and CDR2 from the germline V gene are MNHEY and SVGAGI. The CDR3 has 16 amino acids. V was clipped by 0 bases and J by 4 bases; unmatched bases: 8. The DNA of the CDR3 is TGTGCCAGCAGTTACTCGAGATCCCCAGGGGGCTATGGCTACACCTTC. It yields the protein CASSYSRSPGGYGYTF.

The chain combines TRBV4-1 with TRBJ2-7; TRBD1 matches at 11 bases. CDR1 is MGHRA, CDR2 YSYEKL, per germline. The CDR3 has 14 residues. Trimming at V came to 4 bases and at J to 6 bases, leaving 5 bases not matched to a gene. CDR3 bases: TGCGCCAGCAGCCCGGGACAGGGGGACGGCGAGCAGTACTTC. Translated: CASSPGQGDGEQYF.

The V call is TRBV20-1, the J call TRBJ2-4; 11 bases are a match to TRBD2. V dropped 3 bases and J dropped 6; count of bases not matched to a gene: 7. Germline CDR1 reads DFQATT; CDR2 reads SNEGSKA (reference sequence). The CDR3 length is 15 residues. CDR3 residues: CSARTSGVKGNIQYF. As DNA, the CDR3 is TGCAGTGCTAGGACTAGCGGGGTAAAGGGAAACATTCAGTACTTC.

This clonotype was picked up a small number of times. V usage is TRBV19 and J usage is TRBJ1-5; 10 bases agree with TRBD1. CDR3 length equals 15 residues. From germline, CDR1 is LNHDA and CDR2 SQIVND (reference sequence). After removal of 3 bases from V and 4 bases from J, the junction contained 3 bases not matched to a gene. This CDR3 reads CASSIGTGVNQPQHF. CDR3 sequence (DNA): TGTGCCAGTAGTATTGGGACAGGGGTTAATCAGCCCCAGCATTTT.

This clonotype has ten or more counts. The chain's CDR3 is CAAGTGVPYGYTF. The CDR3 coding sequence is TGTGCCGCGGGGACAGGGGTCCCCTATGGCTACACCTTC. The chain links TRBV11-2 to TRBJ1-2; 10 bases are a match to TRBD1. The germline V gene has CDR1 SGHAT and CDR2 FQNNGV. J was trimmed by 4 bases and V by 11 bases; bases with no gene match: 7. This CDR3 is 13 amino acids long.

This clonotype was counted ten times or more. The chain's CDR3 is CASSQDRYGDREQFF. In DNA form, the CDR3 reads TGTGCCAGCAGCCAAGATCGTTATGGGGACCGTGAGCAGTTCTTC. The chain joins TRBV14 to TRBJ2-1; possibly TRBD1 or TRBD2 for D (5 bases each). Trimming shortened V by 0 bases and J by 9 bases, and 15 bases separated the two germline ends. Germline CDR1 SGHDN, CDR2 FVKESK. The CDR3 totals 15 residues. The entire variable domain, with the rest obtained from reference TRBV14 and TRBJ2-1, is as follows: EAGVTQFPSHSVIEKGQTVTLRCDPISGHDNLYWYRRVMGKEIKFLLHFVKESKQDESGMPNNRFLAERTGGTYSTLKVQPAELEDSGVYFCASSQDRYGDREQFFGPGTRLTVL.

V is TRBV7-3 and J is TRBJ2-3; TRBD2 agrees at 7 bases. CDR3 length: 16 residues. CDR1 is SGHTA, CDR2 FQGTGA, per germline. The trim removed 1 base at V and 1 base at J, leaving 5 bases unmatched. The CDR3 sequence is CASSLINAGGTDTQYF. The CDR3 nucleotides are TGTGCCAGCAGCTTAATCAATGCGGGGGGCACAGATACGCAGTATTTT.

The chain couples TRBV6-2 or TRBV6-3 to TRBJ2-7, with D possibly being TRBD2 (6 bases). In germline, CDR1 is MNHEY, CDR2 SVGEGT. Trimming left V 4 bases short and J 3 bases short, with 16 bases between. The CDR3 extends over 15 amino acids. Here the CDR3 DNA reads TGTGCCAGCAGTTTTGGTGAGGACTACCTCTACGAGCAGTACTTC. As protein: CASSFGEDYLYEQYF.

The table lists this clonotype with many counts. The rearrangement joins TRBV7-2 to TRBJ2-7; D gene unclear. The CDR3 is made up of 11 amino acids. The V and J ends lost 4 bases and 3 bases respectively, with 4 bases between them. Germline V CDR1 and CDR2: SGHTA, FQGNSA. As DNA, the CDR3 is TGTGCCAGCAGCTCCGACTACGAGCAGTACTTC. Protein sequence: CASSSDYEQYF.